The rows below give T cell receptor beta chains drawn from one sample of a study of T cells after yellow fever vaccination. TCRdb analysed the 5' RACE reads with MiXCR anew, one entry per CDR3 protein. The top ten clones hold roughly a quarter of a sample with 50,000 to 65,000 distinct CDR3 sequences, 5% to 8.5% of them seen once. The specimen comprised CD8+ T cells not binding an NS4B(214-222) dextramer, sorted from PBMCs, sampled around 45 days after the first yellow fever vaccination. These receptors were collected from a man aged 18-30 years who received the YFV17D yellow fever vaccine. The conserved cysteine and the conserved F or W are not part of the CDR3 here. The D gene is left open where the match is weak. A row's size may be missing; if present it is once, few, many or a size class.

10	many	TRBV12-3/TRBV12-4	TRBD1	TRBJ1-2	ASSFRGMGYT
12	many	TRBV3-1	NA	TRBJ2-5	ASSQSGGPETQY
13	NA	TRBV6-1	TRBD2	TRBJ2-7	ASSPPLAGIYEQY
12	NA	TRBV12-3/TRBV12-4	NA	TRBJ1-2	ASSETTGIYGYT
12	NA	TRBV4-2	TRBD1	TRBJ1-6	ACSQGAGGNPLH
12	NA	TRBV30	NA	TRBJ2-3	AWQRAASTDTQY
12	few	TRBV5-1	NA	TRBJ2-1	ASSYSGDYNEQF
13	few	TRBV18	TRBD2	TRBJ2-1	ASSPSGTSANEQF
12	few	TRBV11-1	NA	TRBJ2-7	ASSFRRTAYEQY
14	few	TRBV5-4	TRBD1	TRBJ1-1	ASSFLGQGLYTEAF
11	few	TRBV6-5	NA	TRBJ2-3	ASSYSNTDTQY
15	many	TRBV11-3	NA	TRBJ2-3	ASSLEPGGRGTDTQY
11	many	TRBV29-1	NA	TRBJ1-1	SVVQGWETEAF
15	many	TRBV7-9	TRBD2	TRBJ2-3	ASSLVGLAVFTDTQY
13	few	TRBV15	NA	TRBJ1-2	ATSRDRAGPYGYT
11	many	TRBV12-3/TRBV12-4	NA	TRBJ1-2	ASRGDRTYGYT
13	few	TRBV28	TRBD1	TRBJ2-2	ASSWDSANTGELF
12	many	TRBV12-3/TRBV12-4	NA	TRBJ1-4	ASSPRDPGEKLF